The table lists the clone carrying this T cell receptor (beta chain) with a few counts. Its target is not known. The sample is drawn from a study of response to subunit inactivated influenza vaccine. Study conclusions and caveats: Authors suggested each seasonal influenza vaccination recruits few new T cells.

CDR1 is SQVTM and CDR2 is ANQGSEA in the germline V gene. The CDR3 totals 14 residues. V lost 4 bases and J 8 bases, leaving 20 bases between the germline ends. Using its own MiXCR run on the RT-PCR reads, TCRdb lists one record per CDR3 protein. The sample lists about 830,000 distinct CDR3 sequences; around 18% were seen once. The chain is built from TRBV29-1 and TRBJ1-2; the D gene is possibly TRBD1 (6 bases). The sequence came from a man aged 45 to 65 who received an inactivated influenza vaccine. Here the sequenced sample was PBMCs from blood, taken about 5 days after vaccination. CDR3 DNA sequence: TGCAGCGTTGGGGGGTCGGGGGCCCTCGAAGGCTACACCTTC. Residues: CSVGGSGALEGYTF.